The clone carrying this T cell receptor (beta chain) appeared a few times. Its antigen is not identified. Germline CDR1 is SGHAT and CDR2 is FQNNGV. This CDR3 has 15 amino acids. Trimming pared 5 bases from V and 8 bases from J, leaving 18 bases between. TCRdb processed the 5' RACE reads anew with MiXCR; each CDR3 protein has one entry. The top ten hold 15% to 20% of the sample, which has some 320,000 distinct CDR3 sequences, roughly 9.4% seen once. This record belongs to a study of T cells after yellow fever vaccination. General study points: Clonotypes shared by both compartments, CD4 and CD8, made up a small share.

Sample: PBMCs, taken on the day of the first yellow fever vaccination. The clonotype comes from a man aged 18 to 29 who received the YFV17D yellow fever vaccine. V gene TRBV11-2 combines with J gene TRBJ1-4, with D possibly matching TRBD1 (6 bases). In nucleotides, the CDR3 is TGTGCCAGCAGCCCGATTTTGGGGGGCAGGGAAAAACTGTTTTTT. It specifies CASSPILGGREKLFF.